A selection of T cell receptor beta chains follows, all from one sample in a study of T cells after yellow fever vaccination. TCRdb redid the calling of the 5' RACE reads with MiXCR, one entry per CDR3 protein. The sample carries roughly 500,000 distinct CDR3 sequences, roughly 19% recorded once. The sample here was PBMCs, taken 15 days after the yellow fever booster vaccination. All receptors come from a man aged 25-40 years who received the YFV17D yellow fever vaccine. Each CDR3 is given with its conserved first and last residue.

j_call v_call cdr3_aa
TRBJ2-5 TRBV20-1 CSAKGTSGRVQETQYF
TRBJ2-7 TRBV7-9 CASSLADRGTYEQYF
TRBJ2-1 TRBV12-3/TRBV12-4 CASKGSGSRKQFF
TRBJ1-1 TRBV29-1 CSVFRGTNTEAFF
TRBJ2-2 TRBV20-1 CSVRKGSTGELFF
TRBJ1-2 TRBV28 CASNSLSVYAGYTF
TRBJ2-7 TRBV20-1 CSARDWARMGEQYF
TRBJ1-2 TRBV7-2 CASSHPGTNYGYTF
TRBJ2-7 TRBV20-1 CSARSGTSGKYEQYF
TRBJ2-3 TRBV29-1 CSVEMAGTDTQYF
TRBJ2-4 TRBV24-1 CATSDTTGEGKNIQYF
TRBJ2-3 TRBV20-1 CSASGDGAQYF
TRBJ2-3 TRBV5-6 CASSGLAGGADTQYF
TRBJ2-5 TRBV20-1 CSARDRAGGSKTQYF
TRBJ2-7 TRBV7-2 CASTDKTGLAGYEQYF
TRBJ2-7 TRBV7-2 CASSLAGQRYEQYF
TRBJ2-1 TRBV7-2 CASSLEGTVYNEQFF
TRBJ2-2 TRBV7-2 CASSELAGSSYTGELFF
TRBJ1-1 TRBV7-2 CASSSQGPEQTEAFF
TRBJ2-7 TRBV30 CAWSVLTYEQYF
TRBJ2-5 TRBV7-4 CASTWSGTRSQETQYF
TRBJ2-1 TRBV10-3 CAISERTGVENEQFF
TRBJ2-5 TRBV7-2 CASSLTSDQETQYF
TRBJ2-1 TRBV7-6 CASSPWGSPNEQFF
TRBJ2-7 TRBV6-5 CASSYSREGYEQYF
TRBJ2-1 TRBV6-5 CASSYPREAYNEQFF
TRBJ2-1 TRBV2 CASSALGDNEQFF
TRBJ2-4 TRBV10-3 CAISETREFQYF
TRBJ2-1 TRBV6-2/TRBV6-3 CASRPESLAGGIYNEQFF